This is a list of T cell receptor beta chains from one sample in a study of T-cell memory formation after mild COVID-19. TCRdb fed the 5' RACE reads into MiXCR, producing one record per CDR3 protein. The sample records about 390,000 distinct CDR3 sequences, under 25% being singletons. The sample comprised PBMCs or a T cell subset sorted from them (not recorded which). These receptors all come from an adult woman who had mild COVID-19 (a few samples of this study predate the infection). Cell type and time point are not known. CDR3s include the opening cysteine and the closing phenylalanine or tryptophan. The order of the fields is V gene, D gene, clone size, J gene, CDR3 DNA, CDR3 protein. The D gene is left open where the match is weak. Size is stated for part of the rows, as once, few or many counts, or as a class when the clone is expanded.

TRBV7-2	TRBD1	few	TRBJ2-7	TGTGCCAGCAGCCCATCCCCGGGACAGGGGGCCACCTACGAGCAGTACTTC	CASSPSPGQGATYEQYF
TRBV19	-	few	TRBJ1-1	TGTGCCAGTAGTATCTACGGCAACTCCGGGACACTGAACACTGAAGCTTTCTTT	CASSIYGNSGTLNTEAFF
TRBV5-1	-	-	TRBJ2-6	TGCGCCAGCAGTGACGGACCGTACTCTGGGGCCAACGTCCTGACTTTC	CASSDGPYSGANVLTF
TRBV5-4	TRBD1	few	TRBJ2-3	TGTGCCAGCAGCTCAGGGACAGGGGTTTTCGCAGATACGCAGTATTTT	CASSSGTGVFADTQYF
TRBV5-1	TRBD2	-	TRBJ2-1	TGCGCCAGCAGCGCTACCCTCGGGACTACGTACAATGAGCAGTTCTTC	CASSATLGTTYNEQFF
TRBV6-2/TRBV6-3	TRBD1	few	TRBJ2-5	TGTGCCAGCGCCTTACAGGGGTACCAAGAGACCCAGTACTTC	CASALQGYQETQYF
TRBV7-9	TRBD2	few	TRBJ2-6	TGTGCCAGCAGCTACCAGACTAGCACTCTCGTTTCTGGGGCCAACGTCCTGACTTTC	CASSYQTSTLVSGANVLTF
TRBV6-2/TRBV6-3	TRBD2	-	TRBJ2-1	TGTGCCAGCAGTTATCTTGGTGCAGCTAGCGGGAACGTCAATGAGCAGTTCTTC	CASSYLGAASGNVNEQFF
TRBV7-8	-	-	TRBJ2-7	TGTGCCAGCAGCTTTGGGGACCGTGGCTCCTACGAGCAGTACTTC	CASSFGDRGSYEQYF
TRBV12-3/TRBV12-4	-	few	TRBJ2-3	TGTGCCACCGAACCCTTAGCCGCAAGGGGAGATACGCAGTATTTT	CATEPLAARGDTQYF
TRBV18	-	few	TRBJ2-7	TGTGCCAGCTCCGGGGATCCCACGGGCGAGCAGTACTTC	CASSGDPTGEQYF
TRBV20-1	TRBD1	-	TRBJ2-5	TGCAGTGCTCCCAGGGGGTCGGAGACCCAGTACTTC	CSAPRGSETQYF
TRBV9	-	few	TRBJ1-4	TGTGCCAGCAGCGTAGGGGCAGGGTCGGGTGAAAAACTGTTTTTT	CASSVGAGSGEKLFF
TRBV6-1	TRBD2	few	TRBJ2-3	TGTGCCAGCAGTGAAACTACCCCTTGGGTAGCGGGAGTCACAGATACGCAGTATTTT	CASSETTPWVAGVTDTQYF
TRBV7-6	-	few	TRBJ2-3	TGTGCCAGCAGCTCGCGTCTACAGGGCACAGATACGCAGTATTTT	CASSSRLQGTDTQYF
TRBV11-2	-	few	TRBJ1-4	TGTGCCAGCAGCTTAGTATCGGTGCAGGGGAGTGAAAAACTGTTTTTT	CASSLVSVQGSEKLFF
TRBV7-9	TRBD1	-	TRBJ2-3	TGTGCCAGCAGCCCCGGGACAGGGTCTTATACGCAGTATTTT	CASSPGTGSYTQYF
TRBV6-5	-	-	TRBJ1-1	TGTGCCAGCAGCGCACCCCCGCCGACTGAAGCTTTCTTT	CASSAPPPTEAFF
TRBV5-1	TRBD2	-	TRBJ2-5	TGCGCCAGCAAAGGGACTAGCGGGGGGTCATGGGAGACCCAGTACTTC	CASKGTSGGSWETQYF
TRBV5-4	-	-	TRBJ2-1	TGTGCCAGCAGCAAGGGGAGCTCCTACAATGAGCAGTTCTTC	CASSKGSSYNEQFF
TRBV12-3/TRBV12-4	-	-	TRBJ2-3	TGTGCCAGCAGTTCCGCGAGGGGGGGGTATACAGATACGCAGTATTTT	CASSSARGGYTDTQYF
TRBV11-3	-	-	TRBJ2-3	TGTGCCAGCGGACAGCTTCTTAGCACAGATACGCAGTATTTT	CASGQLLSTDTQYF
TRBV6-2/TRBV6-3	TRBD2	-	TRBJ2-1	TGTGCCAGCAGTTGGTCGCGGGAGGATTCCTACAATGAGCAGTTCTTC	CASSWSREDSYNEQFF
TRBV15	TRBD1	-	TRBJ2-7	TGTGCCACCAGCAGAGATCTCTTAGGGGGCAAGACCTACGAGCAGTACTTC	CATSRDLLGGKTYEQYF
TRBV6-5	-	-	TRBJ2-3	TGTGCCAGCAGTTACTCCAGGGCTGGCTCAGATACGCAGTATTTT	CASSYSRAGSDTQYF
TRBV6-5	-	few	TRBJ1-1	TGTGCCAGCAGTTACTCGATCGAGAACCTACCCGACATGAACACTGAAGCTTTCTTT	CASSYSIENLPDMNTEAFF
TRBV12-5	TRBD1	-	TRBJ1-2	TGTGCTAGTGGTCCGGGGACAGGTGAAGGCTACACCTTC	CASGPGTGEGYTF
TRBV4-1	-	-	TRBJ2-3	TGCGCCAGCAGCCAAGGGGGATATGACACAGATACGCAGTATTTT	CASSQGGYDTDTQYF
TRBV30	TRBD1	few	TRBJ1-2	TGTGCCTGGATCGTACCCGGGACAGGGATACATGGCTACACCTTC	CAWIVPGTGIHGYTF
TRBV13	-	-	TRBJ1-1	TGTGCCAGCAGCTCCAGAAGTGAAGCTTTCTTT	CASSSRSEAFF
TRBV29-1	-	-	TRBJ1-2	TGCAGCGTTGATCTGGCCGGCTACACCTTC	CSVDLAGYTF
TRBV5-1	TRBD2	few	TRBJ2-7	TGCGCCAGCAGCTTGTCCGCCGGGACTAGCGGGAGCTACGAGCAGTACTTC	CASSLSAGTSGSYEQYF
TRBV9	TRBD1	many	TRBJ2-5	TGTGCCAGCAGCGTAGACAGGGGTGAAGAGACCCAGTACTTC	CASSVDRGEETQYF
TRBV7-9	-	-	TRBJ2-7	TGTGCCAGCAGCTTTGTACTACAGGCTAACTACGAGCAGTACTTC	CASSFVLQANYEQYF
TRBV3-1	-	few	TRBJ1-5	TGTGCCAGCAGTCCGCAGTCGGGCCGACCCCAGCATTTT	CASSPQSGRPQHF
TRBV7-9	-	few	TRBJ2-7	TGTGCCAGCAGCTCTAGGACAACGCGCTACGAGCAGTACTTC	CASSSRTTRYEQYF
TRBV7-6	TRBD1	-	TRBJ2-5	TGTGCCAGCAGCCCCGGGACAGGGAAAGAGACCCAGTACTTC	CASSPGTGKETQYF
TRBV6-6	-	-	TRBJ2-5	TGTGCCAGCAGCTCAGGGGGGTCCCTCGGGACCCAGTACTTC	CASSSGGSLGTQYF